Sequencing of this T cell receptor beta chain was carried out in a study of shared clonotypes between healthy human individuals. Per germline, CDR1 MNHEY and CDR2 SMNVEV (reference sequence). Trimming removed 0 bases at V and 8 bases at J, with 13 bases between. CDR3 length: 14 residues. Sequenced by immunoSEQ multiplex PCR; TCRdb stores in-frame clones only, minus some. The table has nearly 2 million clones, about 95% seen once. Findings and caveats of the study: A generally larger estimated richness was seen in naive subsets than in memory subsets.

In the naive CD8 group, cells lacked CD45RO and were positively selected for CCR7, so terminally differentiated effector memory CD45RA+ cells were left out. Remarks on this clone: Antigen unknown.

This chain connects TRBV27 to TRBJ1-2; D ambiguous. This clonotype was obtained from a man between 18 and 35 years old in good health. Sequencing used naive CD8+ T cells sorted from blood. CDR3 protein: CASSLSPGAEGYTF. In DNA form, the CDR3 reads TGTGCCAGCAGTTTATCCCCGGGCGCTGAGGGCTACACCTTC.